These T cell receptor beta chains were read from a single sample in a study of CD8+ T cells in alopecia areata. The assay was immunoSEQ multiplex PCR, and TCRdb's table has in-frame clones only and misses some. The data contain 150,000 to 200,000 clones, 50% to 60% of them seen just once; the ten biggest clones take up approximately 14%. The material sequenced was CD4+ T cells sorted from blood, taken at week 0. The receptors come from a human donor with alopecia areata. Both conserved end residues are part of each CDR3. Fields, in order: clone size, D gene, J gene, V gene, CDR3 protein, CDR3 DNA. The D gene is left open where the match is weak. Some rows have no size entry. The others give once, few or many, or a class for an expanded clone.

.,.,TRBJ2-7,TRBV7-9,CASGSVSYEQYF,TGTGCCAGCGGTTCAGTATCCTACGAGCAGTACTTC
.,.,TRBJ2-2,TRBV27,CASSFGPITGELFF,TGTGCCAGCAGTTTCGGCCCGATCACCGGGGAGCTGTTTTTT
few,.,TRBJ1-5,TRBV2,CASSEGQTHSNQPQHF,TGTGCCAGCAGTGAAGGACAGACACATAGCAATCAGCCCCAGCATTTT
few,.,TRBJ2-5,TRBV13,CASSLVAMKETQYF,TGTGCCAGCAGCTTAGTGGCGATGAAAGAGACCCAGTACTTC
once,TRBD1,TRBJ2-7,TRBV5-1,CASSYWTGPNEQYF,TGCGCCAGCAGCTATTGGACAGGGCCGAACGAGCAGTACTTC
few,.,TRBJ1-2,TRBV11-3,CASSIRHHGGGGLLVYGYTF,TGTGCCAGCAGCATTCGTCACCATGGGGGAGGAGGTCTACTCGTCTATGGCTACACCTTC
.,.,TRBJ1-2,TRBV30,CAWSVLSNYGYTF,TGTGCCTGGAGTGTACTCTCTAACTATGGCTACACCTTC
.,.,TRBJ1-2,TRBV4-2,CASSQESVGESYTF,TGTGCCAGCAGCCAAGAGTCTGTAGGGGAAAGCTACACCTTC
once,.,TRBJ1-1,TRBV29-1,CSVERQMVNTEAFF,TGCAGCGTTGAAAGGCAGATGGTGAACACTGAAGCTTTCTTT
.,TRBD1,TRBJ2-7,TRBV7-9,CASSSQGDTNEF,TGTGCCAGCAGCTCCCAGGGGGACACAAACGAGTTC
.,.,TRBJ1-2,TRBV6-6,CASSPGHRDGYTF,TGTGCCAGCAGTCCGGGCCACCGGGATGGCTACACCTTC
.,.,TRBJ1-2,TRBV2,CASSPERQAYGYTF,TGTGCCAGCAGTCCCGAGAGACAGGCCTATGGCTACACCTTC
.,TRBD1,TRBJ1-2,TRBV2,CASSGTTGARYGYTF,TGTGCCAGCAGTGGTACGACAGGGGCAAGATATGGCTACACCTTC
.,.,TRBJ1-5,TRBV19,CASSDLGMPGEINQPQHF,TGTGCCAGTAGTGACCTGGGTATGCCAGGGGAAATCAATCAGCCCCAGCATTTT
.,.,TRBJ1-4,TRBV30,CAWSVWVLGNEKLFF,TGTGCCTGGAGTGTATGGGTGCTTGGTAATGAAAAACTGTTTTTT
few,.,TRBJ2-7,TRBV10-3,CAIGGSFLPEQYF,TGTGCCATCGGAGGCAGCTTTCTTCCCGAGCAGTACTTC
.,.,TRBJ1-2,TRBV4-1,CASSQVGRGNGYGYTF,TGCGCCAGCAGCCAAGTAGGCAGGGGAAATGGCTATGGCTACACCTTC
few,.,TRBJ2-7,TRBV30,CAWRERTGLSYEQYF,TGTGCCTGGAGGGAGCGAACAGGGCTCTCCTACGAGCAGTACTTC